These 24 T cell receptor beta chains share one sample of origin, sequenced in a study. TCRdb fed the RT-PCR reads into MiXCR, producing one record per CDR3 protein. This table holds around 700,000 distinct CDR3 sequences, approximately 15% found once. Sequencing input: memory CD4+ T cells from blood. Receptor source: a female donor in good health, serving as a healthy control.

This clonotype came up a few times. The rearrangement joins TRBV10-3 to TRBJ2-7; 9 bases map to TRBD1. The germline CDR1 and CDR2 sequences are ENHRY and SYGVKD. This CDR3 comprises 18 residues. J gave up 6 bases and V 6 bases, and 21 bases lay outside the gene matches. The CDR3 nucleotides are TGTGCCATCAGCGATACCTCACCGGTGGGACAGGGTATTGGCGAGCAGTACTTC. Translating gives CAISDTSPVGQGIGEQYF.

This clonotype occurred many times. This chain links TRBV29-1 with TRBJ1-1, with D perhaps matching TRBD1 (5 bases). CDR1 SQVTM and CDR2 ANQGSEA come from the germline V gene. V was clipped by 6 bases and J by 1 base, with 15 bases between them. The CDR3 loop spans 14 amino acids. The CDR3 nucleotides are TGCAGCGTCCGCCGGGACGGCCAGAACACTGAAGCTTTCTTT. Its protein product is CSVRRDGQNTEAFF.

The CDR3 nucleotides are TGTGCCAGCAGTTCAGTCGACAGGGGGCGTCCCCGGTATTTT. Residues: CASSSVDRGRPRYF. This rearrangement joins TRBV6-6 to TRBJ2-3; TRBD1 matches 10 bases. V lost 4 bases to trimming and J lost 14 bases; unmatched junction nucleotides: 12. This CDR3 has 14 amino acids. CDR1 MNHNY and CDR2 SVGAGI come from the germline V gene (reference sequence).

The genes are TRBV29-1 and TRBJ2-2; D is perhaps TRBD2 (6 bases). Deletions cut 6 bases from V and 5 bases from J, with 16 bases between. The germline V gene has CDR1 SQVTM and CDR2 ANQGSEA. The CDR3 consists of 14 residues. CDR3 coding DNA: TGCAGCGTGAGGGACTCTGGGGGTACCGGGGAGCTGTTTTTT. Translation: CSVRDSGGTGELFF.

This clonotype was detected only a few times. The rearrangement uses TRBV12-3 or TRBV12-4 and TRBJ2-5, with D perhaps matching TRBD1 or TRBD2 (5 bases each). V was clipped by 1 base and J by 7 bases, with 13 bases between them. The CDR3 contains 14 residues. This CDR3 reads CASSLGGGSGTQYF. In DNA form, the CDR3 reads TGTGCCAGCAGTTTAGGTGGGGGAAGTGGGACCCAGTACTTC.

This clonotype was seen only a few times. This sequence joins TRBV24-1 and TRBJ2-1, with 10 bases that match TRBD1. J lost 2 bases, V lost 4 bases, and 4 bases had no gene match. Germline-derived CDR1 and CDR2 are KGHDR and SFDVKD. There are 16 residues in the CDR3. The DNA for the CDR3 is TGTGCCACCAGTGAGAAGGGACAGGGGACCTACAATGAGCAGTTCTTC. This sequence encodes CATSEKGQGTYNEQFF.

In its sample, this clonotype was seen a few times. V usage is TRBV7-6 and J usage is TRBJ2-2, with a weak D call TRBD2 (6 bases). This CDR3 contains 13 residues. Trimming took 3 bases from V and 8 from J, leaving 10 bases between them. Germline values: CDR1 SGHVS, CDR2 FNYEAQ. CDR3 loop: CASSLGGQGELFF. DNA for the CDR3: TGTGCCAGCAGCTTGGGAGGCCAGGGGGAGCTGTTTTTT.

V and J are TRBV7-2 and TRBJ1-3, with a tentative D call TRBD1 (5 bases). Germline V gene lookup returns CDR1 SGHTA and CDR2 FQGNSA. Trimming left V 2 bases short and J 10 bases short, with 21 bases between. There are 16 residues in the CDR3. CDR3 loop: CASSLTGTDSAGTIYF. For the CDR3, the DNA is TGTGCCAGCAGCTTAACCGGGACCGACTCTGCGGGGACCATATATTTT.

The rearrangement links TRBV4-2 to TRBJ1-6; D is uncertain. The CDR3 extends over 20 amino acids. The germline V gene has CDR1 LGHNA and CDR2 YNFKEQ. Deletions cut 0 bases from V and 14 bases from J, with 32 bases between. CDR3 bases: TGTGCCAGCAGCCAAGATTCTGGCGGTGCGGGTGGGGTACTGGGCCTCACCCTCCACTTT. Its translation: CASSQDSGGAGGVLGLTLHF.

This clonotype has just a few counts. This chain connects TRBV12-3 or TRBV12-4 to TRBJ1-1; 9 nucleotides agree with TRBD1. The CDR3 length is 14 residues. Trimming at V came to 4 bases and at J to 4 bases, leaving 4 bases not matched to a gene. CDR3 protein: CASSWETGGTEAFF. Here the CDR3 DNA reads TGTGCCAGCAGTTGGGAGACAGGGGGCACTGAAGCTTTCTTT.

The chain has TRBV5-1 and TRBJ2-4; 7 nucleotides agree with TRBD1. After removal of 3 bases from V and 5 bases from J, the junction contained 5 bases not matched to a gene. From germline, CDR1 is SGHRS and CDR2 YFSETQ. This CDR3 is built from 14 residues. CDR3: CASSSTGAQNIQYF. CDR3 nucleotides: TGCGCCAGCAGCTCAACAGGGGCTCAAAACATTCAGTACTTC.

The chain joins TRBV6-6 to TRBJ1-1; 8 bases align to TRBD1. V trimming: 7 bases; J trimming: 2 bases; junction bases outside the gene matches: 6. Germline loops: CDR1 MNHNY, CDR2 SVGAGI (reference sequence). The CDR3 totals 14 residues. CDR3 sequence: CASMGQVFNTEAFF. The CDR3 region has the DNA TGTGCCAGCATGGGACAGGTCTTCAACACTGAAGCTTTCTTT.

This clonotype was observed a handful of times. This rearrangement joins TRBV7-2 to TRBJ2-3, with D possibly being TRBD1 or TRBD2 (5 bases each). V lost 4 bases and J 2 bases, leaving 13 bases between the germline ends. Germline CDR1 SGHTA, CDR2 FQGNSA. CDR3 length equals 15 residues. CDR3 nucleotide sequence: TGTGCCAGCAGCTCAACGGGACGGGACACAGATACGCAGTATTTT. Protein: CASSSTGRDTDTQYF. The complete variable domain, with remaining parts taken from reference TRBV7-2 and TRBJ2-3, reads GAGVSQSPSNKVTEKGKDVELRCDPISGHTALYWYRQSLGQGLEFLIYFQGNSAPDKSGLPSDRFSAERTGGSVSTLTIQRTQQEDSAVYLCASSSTGRDTDTQYFGPGTRLTVL.

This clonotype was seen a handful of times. CDR3 nucleotides: TGTGCCAGCAGTTTAGCGCTGGGGGGGGACAGGGGAAATCAGCCCCAGCATTTT. It is translated as CASSLALGGDRGNQPQHF. V is TRBV12-3 or TRBV12-4 and J is TRBJ1-5, with 10 bases fitting TRBD1. The CDR3 consists of 18 residues. The J segment lost 4 bases and the V segment lost 0 bases, leaving 9 bases of the junction unmatched.

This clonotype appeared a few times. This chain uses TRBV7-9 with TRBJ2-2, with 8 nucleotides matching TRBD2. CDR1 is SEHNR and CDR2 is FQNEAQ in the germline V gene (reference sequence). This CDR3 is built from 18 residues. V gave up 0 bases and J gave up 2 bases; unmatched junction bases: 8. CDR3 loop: CASSLAFNSGDNTGELFF. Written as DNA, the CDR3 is TGTGCCAGCAGCTTAGCCTTTAATAGCGGGGATAACACCGGGGAGCTGTTTTTT.

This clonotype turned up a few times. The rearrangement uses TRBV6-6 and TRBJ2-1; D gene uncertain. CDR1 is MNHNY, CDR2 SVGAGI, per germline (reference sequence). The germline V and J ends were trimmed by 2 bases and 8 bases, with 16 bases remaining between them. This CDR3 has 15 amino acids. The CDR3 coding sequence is TGTGCCAGCAGTTACGGGCCCTCACCGAGCGATGAGCAGTTCTTC. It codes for CASSYGPSPSDEQFF.

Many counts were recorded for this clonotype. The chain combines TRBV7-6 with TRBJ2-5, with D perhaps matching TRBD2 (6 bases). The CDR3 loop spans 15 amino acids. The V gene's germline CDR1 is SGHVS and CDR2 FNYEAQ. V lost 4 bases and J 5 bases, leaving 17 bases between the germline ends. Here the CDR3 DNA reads TGTGCCAGCAGCTCTATGAGCGGGTATATGGAGACCCAGTACTTC. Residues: CASSSMSGYMETQYF.

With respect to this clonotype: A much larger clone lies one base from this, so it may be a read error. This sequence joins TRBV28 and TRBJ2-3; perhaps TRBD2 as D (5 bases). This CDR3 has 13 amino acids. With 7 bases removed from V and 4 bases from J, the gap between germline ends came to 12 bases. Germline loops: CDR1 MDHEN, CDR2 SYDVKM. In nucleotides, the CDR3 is TGTGCCAGCAAGGGTAGTAGCGCAGATACGCAGTATTTT. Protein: CASKGSSADTQYF.

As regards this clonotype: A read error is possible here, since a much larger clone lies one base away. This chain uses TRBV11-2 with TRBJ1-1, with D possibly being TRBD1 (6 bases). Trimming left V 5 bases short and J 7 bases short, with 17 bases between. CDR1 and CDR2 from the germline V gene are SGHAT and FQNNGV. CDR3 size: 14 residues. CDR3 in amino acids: CASSPRQVAVEAFF. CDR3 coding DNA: TGTGCCAGCAGCCCCAGACAGGTGGCGGTTGAAGCTTTCTTT.

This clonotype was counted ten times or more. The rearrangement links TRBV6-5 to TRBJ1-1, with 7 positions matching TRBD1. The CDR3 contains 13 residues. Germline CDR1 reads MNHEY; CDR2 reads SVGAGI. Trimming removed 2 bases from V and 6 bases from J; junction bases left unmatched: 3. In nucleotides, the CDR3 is TGTGCCAGCAGTTACGACAGGGAATCTGAAGCTTTCTTT. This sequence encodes CASSYDRESEAFF.

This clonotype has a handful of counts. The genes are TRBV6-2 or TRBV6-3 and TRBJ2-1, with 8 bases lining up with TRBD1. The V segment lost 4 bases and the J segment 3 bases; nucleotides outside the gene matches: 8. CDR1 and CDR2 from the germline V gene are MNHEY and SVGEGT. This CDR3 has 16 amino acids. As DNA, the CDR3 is TGTGCCAGCAGTTCCAACCGGGACAGGAACTACAATGAGCAGTTCTTC. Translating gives CASSSNRDRNYNEQFF.

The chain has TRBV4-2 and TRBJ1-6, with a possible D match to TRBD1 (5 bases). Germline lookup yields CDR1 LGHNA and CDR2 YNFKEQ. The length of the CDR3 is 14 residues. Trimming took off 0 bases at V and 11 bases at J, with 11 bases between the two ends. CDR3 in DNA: TGTGCCAGCAGCCAAGAAGGGGTCGCGGCACCCCTCCACTTT. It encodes CASSQEGVAAPLHF.

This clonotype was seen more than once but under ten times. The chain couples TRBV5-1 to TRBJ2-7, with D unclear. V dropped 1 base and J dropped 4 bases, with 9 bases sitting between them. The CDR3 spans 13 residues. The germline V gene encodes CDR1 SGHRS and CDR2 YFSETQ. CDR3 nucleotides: TGCGCCAGCAGCTTGCGGGCAGAGTACGAGCAGTACTTC. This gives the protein CASSLRAEYEQYF.

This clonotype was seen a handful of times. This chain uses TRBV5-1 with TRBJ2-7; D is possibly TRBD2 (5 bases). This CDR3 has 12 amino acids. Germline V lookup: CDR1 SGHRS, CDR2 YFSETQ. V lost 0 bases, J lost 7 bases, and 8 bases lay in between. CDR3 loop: CASSLERLEQYF. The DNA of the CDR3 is TGCGCCAGCAGCTTGGAACGACTAGAGCAGTACTTC.